This TCR beta chain was documented in a study of cytomegalovirus exposure and HLA in healthy donors (dated by TCRdb to about 2017). Some background on the complete study: An earlier analysis of approximately 640 of the donors reported 250 to 350 Gb of sequence data and 117 million unique TCR beta sequences from 150 million to 200 million T cells. A later analysis re-examined previously published TCR beta repertoires from just over 650 donors and added high-resolution HLA genotyping to investigate patterns of TCR occurrence. Among 300 to 500 genotyped donors of the cohort, an average of around 250,000 unique TCR beta nucleotide sequences was sequenced per donor, of which approximately 18% were non-productive. The study used immunosequencing to profile the T cell repertoires of approximately 650 subjects and linked those repertoires to cytomegalovirus serostatus. Donor age, sex, ethnicity and CMV serostatus were compiled together with the repertoire data. Around 300 gigabases of sequencing data and approximately 93 million unique TCR sequences were included in an early release covering roughly 600 HLA-typed donors. An earlier analysis of several hundred of the donors applied high-throughput TCR beta sequencing to assess whether each TCR beta V gene segment acted as functional or pseudogenic. A later genetic analysis used genome-wide SNP genotypes for about 65% of the roughly 670 donors, treating that subset as a discovery cohort. All discovery cohort repertoires had been generated on a single sequencing platform. Class I and class II HLA loci were covered by the typing at four-digit resolution. Rather than drawing on any new phenotypic data, the later analysis identified candidate immune exposures from TCR beta sequences and the way those sequences occurred across donors. The study was designed to test whether signatures of past pathogen exposure could be identified by cataloging public T cell receptors. The genetic ancestry cluster associated with self-reported Caucasian donors included over 80% of the roughly 410 genotyped donors. About 5 DR-DQ haplotypes were handled as single units for association and clustering, since linkage in the cohort was strong. Besides the first cohort of more than 650 subjects, a separate validation cohort made up of around 120 different subjects was used. To predict cytomegalovirus infection status, the study brought together high-throughput TCR immunosequencing, statistical association of individual TCRs with disease status, and machine learning. The number of donors typed differed by locus, with roughly 620-630 for A, B, C, DRB1 and DQB1, around 500 for DQA1, over 600 for DPA1, and over 400 for DPB1.

The protocol used for the library was the immunoSEQ multiplex PCR assay. A mixture of 60 forward primers for TCR Vbeta segments and 13 reverse primers for TCR Jbeta segments was used in the multiplex PCR. A multiplex PCR assay on genomic DNA amplified the CDR3 region of rearranged TCR beta genes. The amplified TCR beta libraries were sequenced on the Illumina HiSeq System as 87-base-pair reads. The original methods were these. A later analysis counted 65 million to 90 million unique TCR beta chains across the 700 or so repertoires, and some 11 million of these chains were shared by at least two donors. To remove PCR and sequencing errors, raw reads were error-corrected and collapsed into unique sequences using a nearest-neighbor algorithm that merged closely related sequences. Alignment of CDR3 sequences to IMGT reference sequences was used to assign V, D and J gene segments. For a sequence to be retained, a match of at least six nucleotides to both a V gene segment and a J gene segment was required. Rearrangements were classified as productive when the CDR3 lacked stop codons and remained in frame with V and J, and all other rearrangements were classified as non-productive. CDR3 was defined according to IMGT convention as the region running from the second conserved V-encoded cysteine to the conserved J-encoded phenylalanine. In an earlier analysis of around 600 of the donors, sequences lacking an unambiguous match to a single V gene segment were excluded. An earlier analysis of just under 600 of the donors called V segments functional above 56.7% productive rearrangements and segregating when the between-donor standard deviation exceeded 5%. A statistical classification framework was built to diagnose cytomegalovirus status from the catalog of TCR beta chain sequences. In a later analysis, TCR nucleotide sequences were compared against IMGT/GENE-DB human TR gene sequences so that V and J genes could be assigned. A later analysis assigned CDR3 sequences and most-parsimonious VDJ recombination scenarios with the TCRdist pipeline. A later analysis defined each TCR beta chain by its CDR3 amino acid sequence plus V-gene family, and excluded reads lacking a unique V-gene family. To address suspected cross-contamination and a sequencing artifact, a later analysis removed 592 highly shared, low-generation-probability nucleotide sequences. In a later analysis, a clonal expansion index for each public chain was calculated from normalized within-repertoire ranks of inferred template counts. A later analysis computed generation probabilities with a VDJ recombination model fitted to out-of-frame rearrangements, and checked the results against IGoR. Hypergeometric tests were used in a later analysis to score TCR-TCR, TCR-HLA and TCR-CMV co-occurrence, with a repertoire-size bias correction applied to the TCR pairs. In a later analysis, false discovery rates were estimated by permuting HLA or CMV assignments 20 times. In a later analysis, co-occurring TCRs were grouped using DBSCAN, with TCRdist sequence similarity added in when clustering inside HLA-allele-positive subsets. Repertoires with fewer than 30,000 or more than 120,000 public chains were left out of co-occurrence clustering, as were about five repertoires with anomalous nucleotide sharing. Imported from immuneACCESS, the table was reduced by TCRdb to in-frame sequences with V and J called. These copies leave out some clones; in studies compared against another copy, an unresolved V gene accounts for under half, and the cause of the remainder is not known. V and J calls and clone size are as listed in that table; D and trimming were resolved from the DNA. A total of about 89,000 clones appear in this sample, about 80% of them only once. The ten largest clones capture 1.2% to 1.5% of the sample.

Results the study describes overall, beyond this receptor: A later analysis reported that several top co-occurrence clusters appeared linked to parvovirus B19, influenza, CMV and Epstein-Barr virus. In an earlier analysis of roughly 560 of the donors, most TCR beta V segments were observed in productive rearrangements about 87% or about 30% of the time, broadly matching IMGT annotations. The study listed 150 to 200 TCR beta chains as associated with cytomegalovirus. The presence/absence analyses assumed that sequencing depth was roughly uniform across donors, and that assumption may not be true. According to a later analysis, most CMV-associated TCR beta chains appeared to be HLA-restricted, and the HLA associations seemed to be driven largely by CMV exposure. Because HLA typing was unavailable for some donors at each locus, only the typed subset was used in association tests. Because counts were too low, seventeen rarely observed V segments, including chromosome 9 orphons, were excluded from the earlier analysis of 587 of the donors. In a later genetic analysis, fewer N-insertions in productive TCRs were reported among donors in an Asian-associated ancestry cluster than the roughly 700-donor mean. A further reported finding was that TCR beta sequences accurately predicted the HLA-A and HLA-B alleles for most subjects in the first cohort. Correlated functional status among segregating V segments might reflect linkage disequilibrium, but an unknown experimental factor could not be ruled out. The cohort was sequenced for TCR beta chains only, and without alpha or paired-chain data the features that could be detected were limited. Most TCR sequences were observed very rarely across donors, whereas some public TCRs were present in many individuals. In a later analysis, HLA-associated TCR beta chains were found to be more clonally expanded and to have lower generation probabilities than equally common non-associated chains. In vitro tests confirmed that a few of the cytomegalovirus-associated TCR beta chains recognize cytomegalovirus antigens. Some IMGT-functional V segments, including TRBV6-2 and TRBV6-3, could not be distinguished by the 87-base-pair reads and were therefore excluded. According to the authors, the approach could potentially be generalized to other disease states and immunological phenotypes. At a false discovery rate of 0.05, a later analysis linked some 17,000 TCR beta sequences to specific HLA alleles. A cluster of highly shared sequence variants was judged likely to be a technical artifact of the sequencing pipeline. A later genetic analysis associated a missense DCLRE1C variant with V-gene and J-gene trimming of TCR beta chains, and an independent cohort replicated the association. Cytomegalovirus status was reported to be diagnosed by the classifier with high specificity and sensitivity in both the original and validation cohorts. A later analysis found that TCR association rates varied across HLA loci, with DRB1 alleles showing the most associated TCRs and HLA-C alleles the fewest. Immune exposure information for the cohort was limited to CMV serostatus. When HLA alleles, especially DR and DQ, strongly co-occurred, TCR associations were difficult to assign to individual alleles.

The cohort consisted of 650 to 700 healthy bone marrow donors. At the time of sampling, all cohort members were nominally healthy, though unrecorded immune exposures were likely present. The donor tested CMV seronegative, placing the donor among the 300 to 450 seronegative members of the cohort. Every donor gave a peripheral blood sample, and the peripheral blood mononuclear cells from that sample were used for TCR beta sequencing. Genomic DNA extraction from the blood cell samples was performed with the Qiagen DNeasy Blood Extraction Kit. V was cut back by 9 bases and J by 5 bases, leaving a gap of 19 bases between them. From the germline V gene (reference sequence), CDR1 is MNHEY and CDR2 is SMNVEV. The CDR3 spans 14 residues, from the cysteine through the phenylalanine. Kept here is only the CDR3 DNA, which spans 42 bases and is read in frame from base 1. This clone was detected a few times. Its binding antigen is unknown. No base quality values were provided; no much bigger clone lies one nucleotide off.

What was sequenced was PBMCs. The TCR sequence derives from a male donor in good health and CMV-seronegative. The chain links TRBV27 with TRBJ1-2; a confident D gene designation cannot be given. The DNA sequence is TGTGCCAGTAGCTCCAAGGCGGCCGGATATGGCTACACCTTC. The encoded protein is CASSSKAAGYGYTF.